These 8 T cell receptor beta chains were sequenced from one sample in a study of CD8 T cells in Susac syndrome. RNA in amounts of about 0.5 to 1 ug was reverse transcribed with random hexamers. Via MiXCR, TCRdb re-called the immunoSEQ multiplex PCR reads, giving one row per CDR3 protein. The sample lists roughly 150,000 distinct CDR3 sequences, roughly 95% seen once, with 0.16% in the top ten. The material sequenced was CD4+ T cells from PBMCs. These receptors were obtained from a human donor with Susac syndrome.

The chain employs TRBV5-6 and TRBJ2-4; TRBD1 aligns across 7 bases. Germline V gives CDR1 SGHDT, CDR2 YYEEEE. Unmatched junction bases numbered 4, after V lost 2 bases and J lost 5 bases. The CDR3 contains 14 residues. CDR3 bases: TGTGCCAGCAGCTTAAGGGGGCCTCAAAACATTCAGTACTTC. Translation: CASSLRGPQNIQYF.

Notes on this clonotype: Germline and junction disagree at one end, which may indicate a read error. V usage is TRBV5-1 and J usage is TRBJ1-5, with D uncertain. CDR1 and CDR2 (germline): SGHRS, YFSETQ. The CDR3 extends over 13 amino acids. This CDR3 is CASSLGSNQPQHF. The DNA for the CDR3 is TGTGCCAGCAGCTTGGGTAGCAATCAGCCCCAGCATTTT.

The V call is TRBV3-1, the J call TRBJ2-1, with 7 positions matching TRBD2. Germline V gene sequence: CDR1 LGHDT, CDR2 YNNKEL (reference sequence). The V gene end was trimmed by 4 bases and the J gene end by 3 bases; junction bases not matched to a gene: 6. The CDR3 spans 15 residues. As DNA, the CDR3 is TGTGCCAGCAGCCGAGCTACTAGCGACTACAATGAGCAGTTCTTC. Translation: CASSRATSDYNEQFF.

The DNA of the CDR3 is TGCAGTGCTAGGCTACAGGGGGGCACAGATACGCAGTATTTT. Its protein product is CSARLQGGTDTQYF. The chain links TRBV20-1 to TRBJ2-3; 8 positions match TRBD1. Germline assignment: CDR1 DFQATT and CDR2 SNEGSKA (reference sequence). After removal of 3 bases from V and 1 base from J, the junction contained 3 bases not matched to a gene. The CDR3 runs to 14 residues.

The chain has TRBV7-2 and TRBJ1-1; D is possibly TRBD1 (5 bases). The CDR3 extends over 13 amino acids. V gave up 5 bases and J gave up 1 base, with 8 bases separating them. CDR1 and CDR2 (germline): SGHTA, FQGNSA. DNA of the CDR3: TGTGCCAGCAGCAAGACAGAGAACACTGAAGCTTTCTTT. Its translation is CASSKTENTEAFF.

The CDR3 bases are TGTGCCAGCAGCCCAGGGGCAAGTTCTGGAAACACCATATATTTT. As protein: CASSPGASSGNTIYF. The rearrangement links TRBV13 to TRBJ1-3; maybe TRBD1 (6 bases). The V end lost 5 bases, the J end lost 1 base, and 12 bases lay between the germline ends. Germline V CDR1 and CDR2: PRHDT, FYEKMQ (reference sequence). This CDR3 region has 15 residues.

DNA of the CDR3: TGTGCCGGCCACGAGGGCTCAGTGAACACCGGGGAGCTGTTTTTT. Its protein product is CAGHEGSVNTGELFF. The V gene is TRBV7-9, the J gene TRBJ2-2, with a weak D call TRBD2 (5 bases). The CDR3 spans 15 residues. Germline lookup yields CDR1 SEHNR and CDR2 FQNEAQ (reference sequence). With 11 bases removed from V and 1 base from J, the gap between germline ends came to 17 bases.

Concerning this clonotype: The DNA is left out, because the CDR3 cannot be placed on it with certainty; the CDR3 is given as TCRdb lists it. The chain is built from TRBV27 and TRBJ2-2. Termini included, the CDR3 measures 13 amino acids. Germline assignment: CDR1 MNHEY and CDR2 SMNVEV (reference sequence). The CDR3 is CASTSGNTGELFF.